These 7 T cell receptor beta chains were sequenced from one sample in a study of blood T cell repertoires in COVID-19. Data came from immunoSEQ multiplex PCR; TCRdb stores just in-frame clones and leaves some out. The table includes about 320,000 clones, approximately 88% detected once. Sequences were obtained from PBMCs or T cells enriched from blood (not recorded which). Receptors were obtained from a man aged 30 to 39 who had recovered from COVID-19.

CDR3 region: CASSPTGGTDTQYF. The CDR3 DNA follows: TGTGCCAGCTCACCCACAGGGGGCACAGATACGCAGTATTTT. The rearrangement uses TRBV18 and TRBJ2-3, with 7 bases aligning to TRBD1. Germline CDR1 reads KGHSH; CDR2 reads LQKENI. CDR3 length: 14 amino acids. J was trimmed by 1 base and V by 3 bases; bases with no gene match: 1.

This chain joins TRBV5-1 and TRBJ2-5; TRBD1 matches at 9 bases. Germline V lookup: CDR1 SGHRS, CDR2 YFSETQ. This CDR3 is built from 15 residues. The junction had 9 bases not matched to a gene; V was cut back by 4 bases and J by 5 bases. CDR3 sequence (DNA): TGCGCCAGCAGCATACAGGGGGCGCTTAGGGAGACCCAGTACTTC. It specifies CASSIQGALRETQYF.

CDR3: CASSLRTAISGNTIYF. CDR3 bases: TGTGCCAGCAGCTTGAGAACAGCCATCTCTGGAAACACCATATATTTT. The gene calls are TRBV5-5 and TRBJ1-3; unclear D gene. Trimming stripped 1 base from V and 0 bases from J, with 11 bases between. CDR1 SGHKS and CDR2 YYEKEE come from the germline V gene (reference sequence). The CDR3 has 16 residues.

The rearrangement links TRBV2 to TRBJ2-7, with 8 bases matching TRBD1. CDR1 and CDR2 (germline): SNHLY, FYNNEI. The CDR3 spans 12 residues. The J segment lost 3 bases and the V segment lost 7 bases, leaving 2 bases of the junction unmatched. CDR3 region: CASTDRVYEQYF. CDR3 DNA: TGTGCCAGCACGGACAGGGTCTACGAGCAGTACTTC.

The chain employs TRBV5-6 and TRBJ2-4; a possible D gene is TRBD2 (6 bases). Germline assignment: CDR1 SGHDT and CDR2 YYEEEE. The CDR3 has 12 residues. Between the trimmed V and J ends, which lost 5 bases and 5 bases, there was a span of 8 bases. The CDR3 loop reads CASRRDQNIQYF. The CDR3 DNA is TGTGCCAGCAGGCGGGACCAAAACATTCAGTACTTC.

V is TRBV18 and J is TRBJ1-1; D may be TRBD1 (6 bases). The germline V gene has CDR1 KGHSH and CDR2 LQKENI. Trimming cost V 5 bases and J 9 bases, with 10 bases left between them. The CDR3 runs 11 residues. As DNA, the CDR3 is TGTGCCAGCTCAGGTACAGGGAAAGCTTTCTTT. Encoded protein: CASSGTGKAFF.

The chain is built from TRBV5-4 and TRBJ2-3; 7 bases are a match to TRBD1. The CDR3 extends over 15 amino acids. Germline V gene data show CDR1 as SGHNT and CDR2 as YYREEE (reference sequence). The trim removed 5 bases at V and 5 bases at J, leaving 11 bases unmatched. The CDR3 is CASRPNRGQGDTQYF. CDR3 nucleotides: TGTGCCAGCAGGCCCAACAGGGGCCAGGGAGATACGCAGTATTTT.